Listed below are T cell receptor beta chains from one sample, sequenced in a study of cytomegalovirus exposure and HLA in healthy donors. The protocol was immunoSEQ multiplex PCR, while the TCRdb copy is restricted to in-frame clones and leaves out a portion. The sample has more than 110,000 clones, over 60% seen once; the top ten hold 4.5% to 5%. Sequencing input: PBMCs. These receptors were collected from a woman in her forties or fifties in good health and CMV-seronegative. CDR3s include the opening cysteine and the closing phenylalanine or tryptophan. A D gene is named only where the DNA matches it firmly. Clone size is given for some rows only: seen once, a few or many times, or a class if the clone is expanded.

v_call,d_call,clone_size,j_call,cdr3_aa,cdr3_nt
TRBV5-4,TRBD2,NA,TRBJ2-1,CASSLWLAGQSEQFF,TGTGCCAGCAGCTTGTGGTTAGCGGGGCAGAGTGAGCAGTTCTTC
TRBV4-1,NA,NA,TRBJ1-1,CASSQKATGDRATSEAFF,TGCGCCAGCAGCCAAAAGGCGACCGGTGACAGAGCTACTTCTGAAGCTTTCTTT
TRBV5-6,TRBD2,NA,TRBJ2-3,CASSAMSGGTDTQYF,TGTGCCAGCAGCGCGATGAGCGGGGGCACAGATACGCAGTATTTT
TRBV6-5,NA,NA,TRBJ2-1,CASSYPGLGHNEQFF,TGTGCCAGCAGTTACCCGGGACTGGGCCACAATGAGCAGTTCTTC
TRBV4-2,NA,few,TRBJ2-7,CASSRTGEPLYEQYF,TGTGCCAGCAGCCGGACGGGGGAACCCCTCTACGAGCAGTACTTC
TRBV11-2,TRBD1,once,TRBJ1-1,CASNLDPRGLNTEAFF,TGTGCCAGCAACTTAGACCCCAGGGGGCTGAACACTGAAGCTTTCTTT
TRBV25-1,NA,NA,TRBJ1-2,CASSEAGDRGYTF,TGTGCCAGCAGTGAGGCAGGGGATCGTGGCTACACCTTC
TRBV5-8,TRBD1,NA,TRBJ1-5,CASSLGQGRNQPQHF,TGTGCCAGCAGCCTCGGACAGGGCCGGAATCAGCCCCAGCATTTT
TRBV18,NA,NA,TRBJ2-1,CASSLTKGVTYNEQFF,TGTGCCAGCTCACTCACAAAGGGGGTCACCTACAATGAGCAGTTCTTC
TRBV11-2,NA,few,TRBJ1-2,CASSLEGLAYGYTF,TGTGCCAGCAGCTTAGAGGGGCTGGCCTATGGCTACACCTTC
TRBV11-2,NA,NA,TRBJ2-1,CASSSDRIYNEQFF,TGTGCCAGCAGCTCCGACAGGATCTACAATGAGCAGTTCTTC
TRBV28,NA,NA,TRBJ1-2,CASSLSPYGYTF,TGTGCCAGCAGTCTGTCCCCCTATGGCTACACCTTC
TRBV9,TRBD2,NA,TRBJ2-5,CASSVPASGVGTQYF,TGTGCCAGCAGCGTGCCAGCTAGCGGGGTGGGGACCCAGTACTTC
TRBV11-3,TRBD1,once,TRBJ1-1,CASSQRQGRGEAFF,TGTGCCAGCAGCCAAAGACAGGGTAGGGGTGAAGCTTTCTTT
TRBV19,NA,NA,TRBJ2-3,CASRYRDLDSTDTQYF,TGTGCCAGTAGGTACAGGGACCTAGATAGCACAGATACGCAGTATTTT
TRBV6-5,TRBD1,NA,TRBJ1-1,CASSYHRGNTEAFF,TGTGCCAGCAGTTACCACAGGGGAAACACTGAAGCTTTCTTT
TRBV6-1,NA,NA,TRBJ2-7,CASGAVSSYEQYF,TGTGCCAGCGGGGCAGTATCATCCTACGAGCAGTACTTC
TRBV6-4,NA,NA,TRBJ2-5,CASSKGLQETQYF,TGTGCCAGCAGCAAGGGACTCCAAGAGACCCAGTACTTC
TRBV5-4,NA,once,TRBJ2-7,CAIQPVGGGDEQYF,TGTGCCATCCAGCCGGTCGGAGGCGGCGACGAGCAGTACTTC
TRBV2,NA,NA,TRBJ2-1,CASSPRSSNEQFF,TGTGCCAGCAGCCCGCGAAGCTCCAATGAGCAGTTCTTC
TRBV6-1,TRBD2,NA,TRBJ2-7,CASGEGNYEQYF,TGTGCCAGCGGGGAGGGAAACTACGAGCAGTACTTC
TRBV10-1,NA,NA,TRBJ2-3,CASSESTDTLGDTDTQYF,TGCGCCAGCAGTGAGTCGACAGACACCCTAGGGGACACAGATACGCAGTATTTT
TRBV7-9,TRBD1,once,TRBJ2-3,CASTRGGTGFDTQYF,TGTGCCAGCACCCGAGGGGGGACAGGTTTTGATACGCAGTATTTT
TRBV28,NA,NA,TRBJ2-3,CASRELFPDTQYF,TGTGCCAGCAGGGAGCTTTTTCCAGATACGCAGTATTTT
TRBV7-6,TRBD1,NA,TRBJ2-3,CASSLVGQGPDTQYF,TGTGCCAGCAGCTTAGTGGGACAGGGTCCAGATACGCAGTATTTT
TRBV6-6,TRBD1,NA,TRBJ1-5,CASSFDRVVQPQHF,TGTGCCAGCAGCTTTGACAGGGTCGTCCAGCCCCAGCATTTT
TRBV5-1,NA,NA,TRBJ1-5,CASSSGGGNQPQHF,TGCGCCAGCAGTTCTGGGGGCGGCAATCAGCCCCAGCATTTT
TRBV2,TRBD1,NA,TRBJ1-5,CASSEGQGVTQPQHF,TGTGCCAGCAGTGAAGGGCAGGGGGTTACGCAGCCCCAGCATTTT
TRBV2,TRBD2,NA,TRBJ2-7,CASMAGEPNEQYF,TGTGCCAGCATGGCGGGGGAGCCAAACGAGCAGTACTTC
TRBV11-1,TRBD1,NA,TRBJ1-4,CASSRTGVMGEKLFF,TGTGCCAGCAGCCGAACAGGGGTAATGGGTGAAAAACTGTTTTTT
TRBV29-1,NA,NA,TRBJ1-1,CSVAGERMNTEAFF,TGCAGCGTTGCAGGGGAGAGAATGAACACTGAAGCTTTCTTT
TRBV9,NA,NA,TRBJ1-5,CASSAMDRDQPQHF,TGTGCCAGCAGCGCAATGGACAGAGATCAGCCCCAGCATTTT
TRBV5-1,TRBD2,NA,TRBJ2-2,CASSYTSAGTGELFF,TGCGCCAGCAGCTACACTAGCGCGGGGACCGGGGAGCTGTTTTTT
TRBV4-2,TRBD2,once,TRBJ2-3,CASSRRTSGGANTPDTQYF,TGTGCCAGCAGCCGTCGGACTAGCGGGGGGGCCAATACCCCAGATACGCAGTATTTT
TRBV7-9,TRBD1,NA,TRBJ1-1,CASSSYRGEANTEAFF,TGTGCCAGCAGCTCCTACAGGGGAGAAGCGAACACTGAAGCTTTCTTT
TRBV28,NA,NA,TRBJ2-7,CASSAGPSYEQYF,TGTGCCAGCAGTGCAGGGCCTTCCTACGAGCAGTACTTC
TRBV6-1,NA,NA,TRBJ1-5,CASRIGGDQPQHF,TGTGCCAGCAGAATCGGCGGGGATCAGCCCCAGCATTTT
TRBV11-3,NA,NA,TRBJ1-1,CASSLDRNTEAFF,TGTGCCAGCAGCCTTGACAGAAACACTGAAGCTTTCTTT
TRBV5-6,NA,NA,TRBJ1-5,CASSFGTWGGNQPQHF,TGTGCCAGCAGCTTTGGGACTTGGGGTGGCAATCAGCCCCAGCATTTT
TRBV6-1,TRBD1,NA,TRBJ2-1,CASSRTGGFYNEQFF,TGTGCCAGCAGTAGGACAGGGGGATTCTACAATGAGCAGTTCTTC
TRBV11-3,TRBD2,NA,TRBJ2-3,CASSSQAGGDTQYF,TGTGCCAGCAGCTCGCAAGCGGGGGGAGATACGCAGTATTTT
TRBV4-1,NA,NA,TRBJ2-1,CASSQDRGREQFF,TGCGCCAGCAGCCAAGATCGAGGTCGGGAGCAGTTCTTC
TRBV5-1,NA,NA,TRBJ1-1,CASSLAPENTEAFF,TGCGCCAGCAGCTTGGCGCCAGAGAACACTGAAGCTTTCTTT
TRBV30,TRBD2,NA,TRBJ2-3,CACCPAGGSNTQYF,TGTGCCTGTTGTCCAGCGGGGGGTTCCAATACGCAGTATTTT
TRBV6-5,NA,NA,TRBJ1-1,CASRTHNQGFEAFF,TGTGCCAGCAGGACACATAACCAGGGATTTGAAGCTTTCTTT
TRBV2,NA,NA,TRBJ2-7,CASSHTEGDYEQYF,TGTGCCAGCAGTCACACGGAGGGTGACTACGAGCAGTACTTC
TRBV20-1,NA,NA,TRBJ2-3,CSARERDTQYF,TGCAGTGCTAGAGAGAGGGATACGCAGTATTTT
TRBV4-2,NA,once,TRBJ1-6,CASSQVQGWNNSPLHF,TGTGCCAGCAGCCAAGTTCAGGGGTGGAATAATTCACCCCTCCACTTT
TRBV10-2,NA,NA,TRBJ1-5,CASSDPSEGGQPQHF,TGCGCCAGCAGTGACCCGTCGGAGGGAGGCCAGCCCCAGCATTTT
TRBV7-8,TRBD2,NA,TRBJ2-5,CASSPTRGDLETQYF,TGTGCCAGCAGCCCAACGCGGGGGGATCTCGAGACCCAGTACTTC
TRBV11-2,NA,NA,TRBJ2-5,CASSWAASQTQYF,TGTGCCAGCAGCTGGGCAGCCAGCCAGACCCAGTACTTC
TRBV28,NA,NA,TRBJ2-7,CASSRTSGTGTYEQYF,TGTGCCAGCAGTCGTACTAGCGGGACAGGGACCTACGAGCAGTACTTC
TRBV7-2,NA,NA,TRBJ1-6,CASSPGFSVFNSPLHF,TGTGCCAGCAGCCCAGGGTTCTCGGTGTTCAATTCACCCCTCCACTTT
TRBV4-1,NA,NA,TRBJ2-7,CASSQHRGADEQYF,TGCGCCAGCAGCCAGCACCGGGGTGCCGACGAGCAGTACTTC
TRBV19,NA,NA,TRBJ1-4,CASSLQDSRKLFF,TGTGCCAGTAGTCTCCAGGACAGCCGAAAACTGTTTTTT
TRBV23-1,NA,NA,TRBJ1-6,CAIRGLDSPLHF,TGCGCTATCAGGGGTTTGGATTCACCCCTCCACTTT
TRBV19,TRBD1,NA,TRBJ1-5,CASSRGQGTHQPQHF,TGTGCCAGTAGTAGGGGACAGGGGACCCATCAGCCCCAGCATTTT
TRBV29-1,TRBD1,few,TRBJ2-3,CSVEGQGFSDTQYF,TGCAGCGTTGAAGGACAGGGTTTTTCAGATACGCAGTATTTT
TRBV12-5,NA,once,TRBJ2-1,CASAASWGGQAANEQFF,TGTGCTAGTGCCGCAAGCTGGGGAGGACAGGCCGCGAATGAGCAGTTCTTC